In its sample, the clone carrying this T cell receptor beta chain was seen a few times. The antigen remains unidentified. Trimming at V came to 6 bases and at J to 7 bases, leaving 10 bases not matched to a gene. The CDR3 is made up of 14 amino acids. Germline CDR1 MNHNY, CDR2 SVGAGI (reference sequence). This record belongs to a study of beta chain features in type 1 diabetes. General study points: In type 1 diabetes patients, VDJ junctions had fewer insertions; deletions at these junctions were more frequent. Shorter TCRB CDR3s, moderately but significantly so, marked every one of the four CD4+ subsets in Type 1 diabetes patients.

One heparinised blood draw, averaging about 116 mL, came from each donor. Expressed TCRB transcripts were sequenced, since all the RNA that had been isolated was reverse transcribed. Assay used: immunoSEQ multiplex PCR; TCRdb lists only in-frame clones, some missing. The sample contains 150,000 to 200,000 clones, 8.5% to 10% of which appear only once. Sequencing was done on a sample of central memory CD4+ T cells from blood. This receptor was obtained from a woman aged 25 to 39 with type 1 diabetes. The V and J genes are TRBV6-6 and TRBJ1-2; 8 positions match TRBD1. Here the CDR3 DNA reads TGTGCCAGCAGACAAGCGGACAGGGCGTCTGGCTACACCTTC. Encoded protein: CASRQADRASGYTF.